Detailed here is one T cell receptor beta chain. Its target is not known. Clones were read by immunoSEQ multiplex PCR, and TCRdb kept only the in-frame ones, dropping some. The sample contains 60,000 to 90,000 clones, about 81% of which appear only once. This specimen comes from a study of OX40 agonist ivuxolimab in advanced cancers. The study's findings and limits: Partial responders at 0.1-3.0 mg/kg had among the lowest clonal expansion.

CDR3 size: 13 residues. V dropped 3 bases and J dropped 2 bases, with 8 bases sitting between them. The germline CDR1 and CDR2 sequences are KGHSH and LQKENI. Sequenced here: CD4+ or CD8+ T cells sorted from blood, sampled in a trial of the OX40 agonist ivuxolimab. The TCR sequence derives from an adult with an advanced solid tumor such as melanoma, head and neck, liver or kidney cancer. The V gene is TRBV18, the J gene TRBJ2-7; no clear D. The CDR3 nucleotides read TGTGCCAGCTCACCCCTCGAGACCTACGAGCAGTACTTC. Translated, it gives CASSPLETYEQYF. Variable domain in full (rest from reference TRBV18 and TRBJ2-7): NAGVMQNPRHLVRRRGQEARLRCSPMKGHSHVYWYRQLPEEGLKFMVYLQKENIIDESGMPKERFSAEFPKEGPSILRIQQVVRGDSAAYFCASSPLETYEQYFGPGTRLTVT.